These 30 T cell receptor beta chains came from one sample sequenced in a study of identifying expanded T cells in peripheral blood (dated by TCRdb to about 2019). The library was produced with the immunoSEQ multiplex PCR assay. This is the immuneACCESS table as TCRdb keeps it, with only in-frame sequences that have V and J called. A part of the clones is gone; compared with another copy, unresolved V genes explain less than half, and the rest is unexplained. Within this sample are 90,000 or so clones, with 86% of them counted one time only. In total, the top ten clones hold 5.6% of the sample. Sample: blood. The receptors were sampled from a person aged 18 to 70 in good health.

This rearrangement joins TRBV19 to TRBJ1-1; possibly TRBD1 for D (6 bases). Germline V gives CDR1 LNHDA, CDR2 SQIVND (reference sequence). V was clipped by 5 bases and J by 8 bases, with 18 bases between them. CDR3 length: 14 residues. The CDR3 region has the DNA TGTGCCAGTAGTCTCAACCTCGGACAGCCCGAAGCTTTCTTT. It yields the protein CASSLNLGQPEAFF.

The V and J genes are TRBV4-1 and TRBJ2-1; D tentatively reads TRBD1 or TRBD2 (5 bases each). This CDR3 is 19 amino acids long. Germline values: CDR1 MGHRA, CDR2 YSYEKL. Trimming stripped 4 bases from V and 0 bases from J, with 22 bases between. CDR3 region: CASSREVNRGFSSYNEQFF. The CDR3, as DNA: TGCGCCAGCAGCCGTGAAGTCAACCGGGGCTTCAGCTCCTACAATGAGCAGTTCTTC.

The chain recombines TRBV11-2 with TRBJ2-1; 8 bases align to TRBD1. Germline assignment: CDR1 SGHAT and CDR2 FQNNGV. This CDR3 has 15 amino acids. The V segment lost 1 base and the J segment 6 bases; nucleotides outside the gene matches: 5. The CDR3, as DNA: TGTGCCAGCAGCTTAGTCAGGGGGCAATCCAATGAGCAGTTCTTC. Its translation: CASSLVRGQSNEQFF. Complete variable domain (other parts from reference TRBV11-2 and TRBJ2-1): EAGVAQSPRYKIIEKRQSVAFWCNPISGHATLYWYQQILGQGPKLLIQFQNNGVVDDSQLPKDRFSAERLKGVDSTLKIQPAKLEDSAVYLCASSLVRGQSNEQFFGPGTRLTVL.

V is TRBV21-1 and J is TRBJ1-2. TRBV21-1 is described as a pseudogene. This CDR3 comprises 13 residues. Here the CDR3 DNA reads TGTGCCAGCAGCAAAGGGGGGCGGGGCGGCTACACCTTC. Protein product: CASSKGGRGGYTF.

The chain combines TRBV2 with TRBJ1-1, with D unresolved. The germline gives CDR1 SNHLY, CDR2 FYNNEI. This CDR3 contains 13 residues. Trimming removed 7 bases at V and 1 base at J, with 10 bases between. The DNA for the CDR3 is TGTGCCAGCAAACCGGGTAGGAACACTGAAGCTTTCTTT. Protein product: CASKPGRNTEAFF.

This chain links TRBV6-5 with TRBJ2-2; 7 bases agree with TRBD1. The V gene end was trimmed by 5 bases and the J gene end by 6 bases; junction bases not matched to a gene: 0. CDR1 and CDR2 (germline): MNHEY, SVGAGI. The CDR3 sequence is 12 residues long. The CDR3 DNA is TGTGCCAGCAGTCAGGGGGCCGGGGAGCTGTTTTTT. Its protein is CASSQGAGELFF.

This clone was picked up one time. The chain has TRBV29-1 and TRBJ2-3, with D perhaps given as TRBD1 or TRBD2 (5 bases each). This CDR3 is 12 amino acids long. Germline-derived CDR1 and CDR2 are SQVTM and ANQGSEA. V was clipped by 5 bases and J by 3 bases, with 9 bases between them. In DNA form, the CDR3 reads TGCAGCGTTCGGGGCTCGACAGATACGCAGTATTTT. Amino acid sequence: CSVRGSTDTQYF.

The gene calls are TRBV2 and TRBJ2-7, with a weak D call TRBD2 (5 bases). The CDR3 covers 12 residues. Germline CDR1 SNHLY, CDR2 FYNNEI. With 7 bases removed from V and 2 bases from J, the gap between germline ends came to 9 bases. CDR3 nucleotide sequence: TGTGCCAGCACGGGGAACCCCTACGAGCAGTACTTC. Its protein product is CASTGNPYEQYF.

In nucleotides, the CDR3 is TGTGCCTGGACCCTTCGGGACCAACAAAATTCACCCCTCCACTTT. Residues: CAWTLRDQQNSPLHF. The rearrangement joins TRBV30 to TRBJ1-6, with D perhaps matching TRBD1 (5 bases). This CDR3 spans 15 amino acids. The germline V gene has CDR1 GTSNPN and CDR2 SVGIG (reference sequence). The germline V and J ends were trimmed by 4 bases and 7 bases, with 17 bases remaining between them.

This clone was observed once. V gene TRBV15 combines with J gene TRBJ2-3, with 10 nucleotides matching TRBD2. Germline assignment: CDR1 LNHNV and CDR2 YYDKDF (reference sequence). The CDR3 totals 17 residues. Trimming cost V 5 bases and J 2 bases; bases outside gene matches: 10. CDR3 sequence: CATSFRLAGAYTDTQYF. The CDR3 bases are TGTGCCACCAGCTTTAGGCTAGCGGGGGCCTACACAGATACGCAGTATTTT.

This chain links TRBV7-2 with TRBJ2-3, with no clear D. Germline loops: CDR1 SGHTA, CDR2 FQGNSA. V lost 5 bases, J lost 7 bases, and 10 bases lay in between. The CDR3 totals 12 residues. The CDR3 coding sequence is TGTGCCAGCAGCGCCCCCCGTAATACGCAGTATTTT. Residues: CASSAPRNTQYF.

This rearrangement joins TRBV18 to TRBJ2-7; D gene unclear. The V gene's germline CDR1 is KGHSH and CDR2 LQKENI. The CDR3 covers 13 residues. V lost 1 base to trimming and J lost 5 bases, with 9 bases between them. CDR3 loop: CASSPLTRDEQYF. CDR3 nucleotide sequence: TGTGCCAGCTCACCACTTACCCGGGACGAGCAGTACTTC.

The CDR3 DNA reads as TGTGCCAGCAGGAGACAGAACATGGGGGAGACCCAGTACTTC. It translates to CASRRQNMGETQYF. J is TRBJ2-5 and V is TRBV5-5, with a possible D match to TRBD1 (5 bases). V lost 5 bases and J lost 5, with 16 bases in between. There are 14 residues in the CDR3. The V gene's germline CDR1 is SGHKS and CDR2 YYEKEE (reference sequence).

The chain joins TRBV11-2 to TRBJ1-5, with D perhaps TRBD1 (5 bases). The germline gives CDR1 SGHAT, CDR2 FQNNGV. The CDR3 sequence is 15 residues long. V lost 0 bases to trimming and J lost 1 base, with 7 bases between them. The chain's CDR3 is CASSLEGVSNQPQHF. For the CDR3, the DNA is TGTGCCAGCAGCTTAGAAGGGGTAAGCAATCAGCCCCAGCATTTT.

The CDR3 coding sequence is TGCGCCAGCAGCCCAGGGTATCTTAGCTCCTACGAGCAGTACTTC. It yields the protein CASSPGYLSSYEQYF. V and J are TRBV5-1 and TRBJ2-7, with D perhaps TRBD1 (5 bases). The V gene's germline CDR1 is SGHRS and CDR2 YFSETQ. The CDR3 totals 15 residues. Trimming removed 4 bases from V and 0 bases from J, with 14 bases in between.

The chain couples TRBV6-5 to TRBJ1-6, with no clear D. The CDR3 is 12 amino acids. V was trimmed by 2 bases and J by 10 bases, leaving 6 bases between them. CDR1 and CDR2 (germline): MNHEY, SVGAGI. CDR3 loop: CASSYVGSPLHF. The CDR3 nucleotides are TGTGCCAGCAGTTACGTAGGCTCACCCCTCCACTTT.

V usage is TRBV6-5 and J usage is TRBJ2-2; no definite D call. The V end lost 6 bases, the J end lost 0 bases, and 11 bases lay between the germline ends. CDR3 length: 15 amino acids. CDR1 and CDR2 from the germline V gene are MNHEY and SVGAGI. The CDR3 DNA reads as TGTGCCAGCAGGAAGTCGAGAGCGAACACCGGGGAGCTGTTTTTT. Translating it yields CASRKSRANTGELFF.

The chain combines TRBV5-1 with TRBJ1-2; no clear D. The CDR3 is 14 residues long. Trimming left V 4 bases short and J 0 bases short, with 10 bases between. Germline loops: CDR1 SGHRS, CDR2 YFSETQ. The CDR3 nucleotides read TGCGCCAGCAGCCCGGACGGGTCTAACTATGGCTACACCTTC. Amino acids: CASSPDGSNYGYTF. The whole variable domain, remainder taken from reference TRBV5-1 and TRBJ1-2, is KAGVTQTPRYLIKTRGQQVTLSCSPISGHRSVSWYQQTPGQGLQFLFEYFSETQRNKGNFPGRFSGRQFSNSRSEMNVSTLELGDSALYLCASSPDGSNYGYTFGSGTRLTVV.

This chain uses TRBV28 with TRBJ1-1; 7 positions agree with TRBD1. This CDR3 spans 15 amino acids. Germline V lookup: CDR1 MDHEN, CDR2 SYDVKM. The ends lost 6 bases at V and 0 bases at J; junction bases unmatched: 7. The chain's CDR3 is CASRPTQGMNTEAFF. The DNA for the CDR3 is TGTGCCAGCAGGCCTACACAGGGGATGAACACTGAAGCTTTCTTT.

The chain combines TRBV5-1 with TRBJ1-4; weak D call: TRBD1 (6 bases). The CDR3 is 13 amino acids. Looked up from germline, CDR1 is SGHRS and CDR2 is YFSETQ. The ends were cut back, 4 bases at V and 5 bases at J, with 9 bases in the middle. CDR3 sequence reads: CASSEGQNEKLFF. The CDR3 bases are TGCGCCAGCAGCGAAGGACAGAATGAAAAACTGTTTTTT.

The CDR3 region is CAISGQQNTEAFF. CDR3 bases: TGTGCCATCAGTGGGCAGCAGAACACTGAAGCTTTCTTT. The rearrangement links TRBV10-3 to TRBJ1-1; the D is unclear. Germline-derived CDR1 and CDR2 are ENHRY and SYGVKD. Between the trimmed V and J ends, which lost 4 bases and 1 base, there was a span of 7 bases. This CDR3 is built from 13 residues.

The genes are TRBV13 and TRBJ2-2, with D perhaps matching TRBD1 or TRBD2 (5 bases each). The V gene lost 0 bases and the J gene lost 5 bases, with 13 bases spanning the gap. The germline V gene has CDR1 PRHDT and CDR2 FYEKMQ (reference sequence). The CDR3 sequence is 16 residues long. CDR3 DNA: TGTGCCAGCAGCTTAGGGGGAGTAAGGGGAACCGGGGAGCTGTTTTTT. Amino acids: CASSLGGVRGTGELFF. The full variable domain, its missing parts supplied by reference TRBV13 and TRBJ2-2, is AAGVIQSPRHLIKEKRETATLKCYPIPRHDTVYWYQQGPGQDPQFLISFYEKMQSDKGSIPDRFSAQQFSDYHSELNMSSLELGDSALYFCASSLGGVRGTGELFFGEGSRLTVL.

DNA for the CDR3: TGTGCCAGCAGCCTCCGGGACAGGGTTAACTATGGCTACACCTTC. Protein product: CASSLRDRVNYGYTF. The J gene is TRBJ1-2, the V gene TRBV7-8; 9 bases are shared with TRBD1. CDR3 length equals 15 residues. Germline V gene lookup returns CDR1 SGHVS and CDR2 FQNEAQ. With 5 bases clipped from V and 1 base from J, the junction kept 5 bases outside the gene matches.

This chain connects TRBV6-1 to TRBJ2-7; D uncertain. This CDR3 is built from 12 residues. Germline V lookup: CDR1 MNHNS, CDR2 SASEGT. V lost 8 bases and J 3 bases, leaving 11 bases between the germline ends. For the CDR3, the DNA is TGTGCCAGCCCAGGTCGGTACTACGAGCAGTACTTC. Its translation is CASPGRYYEQYF.

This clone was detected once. Here the CDR3 reads CASSLFRTGATGELFF. In DNA, the CDR3 is TGTGCCAGCAGCTTGTTTCGAACAGGGGCGACCGGGGAGCTGTTTTTT. This chain connects TRBV5-6 to TRBJ2-2, with 7 positions matching TRBD1. The CDR3 covers 16 residues. V gave up 1 base and J gave up 5 bases; unmatched junction bases: 8. Germline lookup yields CDR1 SGHDT and CDR2 YYEEEE.

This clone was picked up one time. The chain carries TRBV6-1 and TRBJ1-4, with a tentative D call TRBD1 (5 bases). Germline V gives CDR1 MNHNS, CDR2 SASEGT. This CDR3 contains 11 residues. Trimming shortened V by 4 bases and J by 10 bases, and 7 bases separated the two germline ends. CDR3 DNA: TGTGCCAGCAGTGGGGGCGGAAAACTGTTTTTT. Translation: CASSGGGKLFF.

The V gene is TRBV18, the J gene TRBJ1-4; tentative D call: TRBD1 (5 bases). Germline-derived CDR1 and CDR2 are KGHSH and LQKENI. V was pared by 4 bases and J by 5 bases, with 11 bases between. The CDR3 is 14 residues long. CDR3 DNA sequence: TGTGCCAGCTCACTCGACAGTGAGAATGAAAAACTGTTTTTT. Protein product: CASSLDSENEKLFF. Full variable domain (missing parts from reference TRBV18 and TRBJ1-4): NAGVMQNPRHLVRRRGQEARLRCSPMKGHSHVYWYRQLPEEGLKFMVYLQKENIIDESGMPKERFSAEFPKEGPSILRIQQVVRGDSAAYFCASSLDSENEKLFFGSGTQLSVL.

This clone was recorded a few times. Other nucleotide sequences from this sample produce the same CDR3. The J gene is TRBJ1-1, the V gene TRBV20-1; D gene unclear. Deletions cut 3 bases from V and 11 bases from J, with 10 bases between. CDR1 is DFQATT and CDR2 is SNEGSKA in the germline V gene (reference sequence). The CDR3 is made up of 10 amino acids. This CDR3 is CSASLGKAFF. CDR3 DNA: TGCAGTGCTAGTCTGGGGAAGGCTTTCTTT.

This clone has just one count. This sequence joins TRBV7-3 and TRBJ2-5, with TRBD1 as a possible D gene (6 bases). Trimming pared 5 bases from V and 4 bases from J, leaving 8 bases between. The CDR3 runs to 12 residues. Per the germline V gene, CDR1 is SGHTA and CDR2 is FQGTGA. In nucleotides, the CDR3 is TGTGCCAGCAGCCGGGACACAGAGACCCAGTACTTC. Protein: CASSRDTETQYF.

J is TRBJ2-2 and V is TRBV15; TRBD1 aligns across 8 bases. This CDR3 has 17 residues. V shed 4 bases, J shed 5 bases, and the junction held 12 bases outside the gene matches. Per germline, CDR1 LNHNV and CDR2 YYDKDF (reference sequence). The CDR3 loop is CATSKLPRTGRTGELFF. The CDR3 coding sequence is TGTGCCACCAGCAAGTTACCCCGGACAGGGAGGACCGGGGAGCTGTTTTTT.